This is a list of T cell receptor beta chains from one sample in a study of control samples from healthy donors and cancer patients. The protocol was immunoSEQ multiplex PCR, while the TCRdb copy is restricted to in-frame clones and leaves out a portion. This table has about 120,000 clones, around nine tenths appearing once. The source material was blood. These receptors all stem from a woman aged 70-85 years in good health. Each CDR3 is given with its conserved first and last residue. A D gene is named only where the DNA matches it firmly. Clone size is given for some rows only: seen once, a few or many times, or a class if the clone is expanded.

>TRBJ2-1|NA|TRBV27|NA
TGTGCCAGCAGTTTGGGGTTAGGGGGTTACAATGAGCAGTTCTTC
CASSLGLGGYNEQFF
>TRBJ1-2|few|TRBV5-1|NA
TGCGCCAGCAGCTTGGTCGCGACAAGGTTCCTCTATGGCTACACCTTC
CASSLVATRFLYGYTF
>TRBJ2-7|few|TRBV15|NA
TGTGCCACCAGCACCCATCGGGCTCCCCTTTCCTACGAGCAGTACTTC
CATSTHRAPLSYEQYF
>TRBJ1-5|NA|TRBV5-1|NA
TGCGCCAGCAGCTTTGATTCCAACCAGCCCCAGCATTTT
CASSFDSNQPQHF
>TRBJ1-1|NA|TRBV5-6|TRBD1
TGTGCCAGCAGCCCCCCATCGACAGGGTTGGGGAACACTGAAGCTTTCTTT
CASSPPSTGLGNTEAFF
>TRBJ2-3|once|TRBV4-3|NA
TGCGCCAGCAGCCAAGAAGGACCTTACTCAGATACGCAGTATTTT
CASSQEGPYSDTQYF
>TRBJ2-5|NA|TRBV2|TRBD2
TGTGCCAGCAGCCGCAACGGGGGAGGGGAGACCCAGTACTTC
CASSRNGGGETQYF
>TRBJ1-1|NA|TRBV5-1|NA
TGCGCCAGCAGCTTGGGGCAGGGCAAGAACACTGAAGCTTTCTTT
CASSLGQGKNTEAFF
>TRBJ1-6|NA|TRBV7-2|TRBD1
TGTGCCAGCAGCCGGAGAGGGATCGGTCAGGGGGGTTCACCCCTCCACTTT
CASSRRGIGQGGSPLHF
>TRBJ2-3|NA|TRBV5-1|NA
TGCGCCAGCGGCCGCTACAACACAGATACGCAGTATTTT
CASGRYNTDTQYF
>TRBJ2-1|NA|TRBV19|NA
TGTGCCAGTAGACCGAGGGGAACTGGGTTTACGTGGGTCTTC
CASRPRGTGFTWVF
>TRBJ2-2|once|TRBV10-2|NA
TGCGCCAGCAGTGATCCCGGCGACACCGGGGAGCTGTTTTTT
CASSDPGDTGELFF
>TRBJ1-2|NA|TRBV6-5|TRBD1
TGTGCCAGCACCCCGACAGGGGGCGACTATGGCTACACCTTC
CASTPTGGDYGYTF
>TRBJ2-2|NA|TRBV19|TRBD1
TGTGCCAGTAGCCAAGACAGGGGGCATGGGGAGCTGTTTTTT
CASSQDRGHGELFF
>TRBJ2-3|NA|TRBV7-3|NA
TGTGCCAGCAGCTTAAGTGGGACATCCTCGGGTACGCAGTATTTT
CASSLSGTSSGTQYF
>TRBJ2-3|NA|TRBV5-1|TRBD2
TGCGCCAGCAGCCCCCTGGGTGCGGGGGGAGGCACAGATACGCAGTATTTT
CASSPLGAGGGTDTQYF
>TRBJ1-1|NA|TRBV5-4|NA
TGTGCCAGCAGCTTGGTTGATAACACTGAAGCTTTCTTT
CASSLVDNTEAFF
>TRBJ1-2|NA|TRBV19|TRBD1
TGTGCCAGCAAGGACCGGGACAGGGATTCCTATGGCTACACCTTC
CASKDRDRDSYGYTF
>TRBJ2-3|NA|TRBV3-1/TRBV3-2|NA
TGTGCCAGCAGCCTCGCGGTTCCATATAGCACAGATACGCAGTATTTT
CASSLAVPYSTDTQYF
>TRBJ2-2|once|TRBV24-1|NA
TGTGCCACCAGTGCTCCCGGGGAGCTGTTTTTT
CATSAPGELFF
>TRBJ2-5|NA|TRBV5-1|TRBD2
TGCGCCAGCAGCTTGGCCTTGGGGGGGCAAGAGACCCAGTACTTC
CASSLALGGQETQYF
>TRBJ1-1|NA|TRBV6-4|TRBD1
TGTGCCAGCAGTGCCGACCGGGACAGTGAAGCTTTCTTT
CASSADRDSEAFF
>TRBJ2-1|once|TRBV27|NA
TGTGCCAGCAACCCTGACGGGGGGCCCTGGGATGAGCAGTTCTTC
CASNPDGGPWDEQFF
>TRBJ1-1|NA|TRBV5-1|TRBD1
TGCGCCAGCAGCGAGACAGGGAATGAAGCTTTCTTT
CASSETGNEAFF
>TRBJ2-5|NA|TRBV11-2|TRBD2
TGTGCCAGCAGCTTAACCCCTTTAGCGGGGGTTGAGACCCAGTACTTC
CASSLTPLAGVETQYF
>TRBJ2-5|NA|TRBV25-1|TRBD1
TGTGCCAGCAGTGAACCGAGAGCTGACAGGGGGGAAGAGACCCAGTACTTC
CASSEPRADRGEETQYF
>TRBJ1-2|NA|TRBV27|NA
TGTGCCAGCAGTTTAACTCTTGGGGGGCTGGACTATGGCTACACCTTC
CASSLTLGGLDYGYTF
>TRBJ1-6|NA|TRBV7-9|NA
TGTGCCAGCAGCTTAAACACGGCGACACCCCTCCACTTT
CASSLNTATPLHF
>TRBJ2-5|NA|TRBV7-9|TRBD1
TGTGCCAGCAGTGGAGGGACAGGGGGCCGAGAGACCCAGTACTTC
CASSGGTGGRETQYF
>TRBJ2-3|NA|TRBV6-6|NA
TGTGCCAGCAGCCGGGACGACAGGACGCAGTATTTT
CASSRDDRTQYF
>TRBJ1-1|NA|TRBV6-1|NA
TGTGCCAGCAGTGATGGAGGGTTGAACACTGAAGCTTTCTTT
CASSDGGLNTEAFF
>TRBJ2-3|NA|TRBV19|TRBD1
TGTGCCAGTAGTGTGCAGGGGGCCGATACGCAGTATTTT
CASSVQGADTQYF
>TRBJ2-7|NA|TRBV29-1|TRBD1
TGCAACGTTACCGGCCGGACAGGGCTAACCTACGAGCAGTACTTC
CNVTGRTGLTYEQYF
>TRBJ2-7|NA|TRBV7-3|NA
TGTGCCAGCAGCCAATCAGGGGGGACCCTATCCTACGAGCAGTACTTC
CASSQSGGTLSYEQYF
>TRBJ1-1|NA|TRBV6-6|NA
TGTGCCAGCGGGACAACAAACACTGAAGCTTTCTTT
CASGTTNTEAFF
>TRBJ2-5|NA|TRBV11-2|TRBD2
TGTGCCAGCAGCGTCTTTGGGGGGACTACCCAAGAGACCCAGTACTTC
CASSVFGGTTQETQYF
>TRBJ1-2|NA|TRBV10-3|NA
TGTGCCATCAGTGAGCCGGACAGCCTAGCTAACTATGGCTACACCTTC
CAISEPDSLANYGYTF
>TRBJ2-2|NA|TRBV6-5|NA
TGTGCCAGCAAACGGGAAGGCGGGGAGCTGTTTTTT
CASKREGGELFF
>TRBJ1-5|NA|TRBV7-9|NA
TGTGCCAGCACCCGAAGTTCCAGCAATCAGCCCCAGCATTTT
CASTRSSSNQPQHF
>TRBJ1-5|NA|TRBV27|NA
TGTGCCAGCAGTTTACAGGGAGTCGGGCAGCCCCAGCATTTT
CASSLQGVGQPQHF
>TRBJ2-7|NA|TRBV18|TRBD1
TGTGCCAGCTCCGGGACAGGGGGTTCCGAGCAGTACTTC
CASSGTGGSEQYF
>TRBJ1-1|NA|TRBV7-2|NA
TGTGCCAGCAGCTTTACAGCAAACACTGAAGCTTTCTTT
CASSFTANTEAFF
>TRBJ1-6|NA|TRBV19|TRBD1
TGTGCCAGTAGGACCGAGGGGGCACGGTATAATTCACCCCTCCACTTT
CASRTEGARYNSPLHF
>TRBJ1-1|NA|TRBV3-1/TRBV3-2|NA
TGTGCCAGCAGCCAACGGGGACTTCCCAACACTGAAGCTTTCTTT
CASSQRGLPNTEAFF
>TRBJ1-6|NA|TRBV19|NA
TGTGCCAGTAGTACCTCCCGGGGACGGTATAATTCACCCCTCCACTTT
CASSTSRGRYNSPLHF
>TRBJ1-4|NA|TRBV18|NA
TGTGCCAGCTCACCGGCAGGAAGCAATGAAAAACTGTTTTTT
CASSPAGSNEKLFF
>TRBJ2-5|NA|TRBV7-2|NA
TGTGCCAGCAGCTCAGAAACTAAGAGTACCCAGTACTTC
CASSSETKSTQYF
>TRBJ2-1|NA|TRBV3-1/TRBV3-2|NA
TGTGCCAGCAGCCTCGGGGGACGAACCAATGAGCAGTTCTTC
CASSLGGRTNEQFF